One sample yielded the 17 T cell receptor beta chains listed below, sequenced in a study of CD8+CD57+ T cells in acquired aplastic anemia. Profiling that covered TCR beta VDJ and CDR3 relied on genomic DNA as its template. Using its own MiXCR run on the reads, TCRdb lists one record per CDR3 protein. This table holds about 210,000 distinct CDR3 sequences, over 55% found once. Specimen: sorted CD4+, CD8+, or CD8+CD57+ T cells (not recorded which) from PBMCs. The origin of the receptors is a human donor in good health.

This clonotype has just one count. The chain combines TRBV7-9 with TRBJ2-1; D gene unclear. Trimming cost V 3 bases and J 8 bases, with 11 bases left between them. Germline lookup yields CDR1 SEHNR and CDR2 FQNEAQ (reference sequence). CDR3 length equals 13 residues. The CDR3 DNA follows: TGTGCCAGCAGCTTGGCCTGGCTCGATGAGCAGTTCTTC. Translated, it gives CASSLAWLDEQFF.

V and J are TRBV7-2 and TRBJ2-7; maybe TRBD1 (5 bases). V was pared by 5 bases and J by 6 bases, with 23 bases between. The germline V gene encodes CDR1 SGHTA and CDR2 FQGNSA. The CDR3 length is 16 residues. In DNA form, the CDR3 reads TGTGCCAGCAGCCCCCTTTTCGGCCAGGGTAATCCCGAGCAGTACTTC. Its translation: CASSPLFGQGNPEQYF.

This clonotype came up a few times. Written as DNA, the CDR3 is TGTGCCACCAGTTACCAAACACTAACGGCGGATGAGCAGTTCTTC. It yields the protein CATSYQTLTADEQFF. This rearrangement joins TRBV24-1 to TRBJ2-1; no definite D call. Germline values: CDR1 KGHDR, CDR2 SFDVKD. V was clipped by 6 bases and J by 8 bases, with 19 bases between them. The CDR3 is 15 amino acids.

For this clonotype: A much larger clone is a single base away; this may be a read error. The CDR3 end shows no conserved phenylalanine or tryptophan, and so a read error is likely. CDR3 in amino acids: CASSPEINSPLHL. In DNA form, the CDR3 reads TGTGCCAGCAGCCCGGAAATCAATTCACCCCTCCACCTT. The chain joins TRBV9 to TRBJ1-6; D call uncertain. The germline V gene has CDR1 SGDLS and CDR2 YYNGEE. The CDR3 is 13 amino acids. V lost 4 bases and J 7 bases, leaving 9 bases between the germline ends.

This clonotype has only one observation. The chain employs TRBV5-1 and TRBJ1-2; possibly TRBD1 for D (6 bases). V shed 1 base and J shed 2 bases, with 12 bases lying between them. Germline loops: CDR1 SGHRS, CDR2 YFSETQ. The CDR3 has 15 amino acids. The CDR3 loop reads CASSLSGARNYGYTF. CDR3 DNA sequence: TGCGCCAGCAGCTTGTCAGGGGCTCGGAACTATGGCTACACCTTC.

V is TRBV29-1 and J is TRBJ2-7, with D tentatively TRBD2 (5 bases). V lost 7 bases and J 5 bases, leaving 18 bases between the germline ends. The CDR3 covers 13 residues. The germline V gene has CDR1 SQVTM and CDR2 ANQGSEA. The CDR3 spells CSAAGIGRDEQYF. The CDR3 DNA follows: TGCAGCGCTGCCGGGATTGGGCGCGACGAGCAGTACTTC.

The V call is TRBV20-1, the J call TRBJ1-2, with a tentative D call TRBD1 (6 bases). This CDR3 contains 13 residues. Germline CDR1 DFQATT, CDR2 SNEGSKA (reference sequence). V was trimmed by 0 bases and J by 4 bases, leaving 9 bases between them. The CDR3 DNA reads TGCAGTGCTAGAGATACAGGGACCTATGGCTACACCTTC. Its translation is CSARDTGTYGYTF.

The V gene is TRBV7-2, the J gene TRBJ2-3; 13 bases match TRBD2. Trimming removed 1 base from V and 2 bases from J; junction bases left unmatched: 3. This CDR3 region has 17 residues. Germline loops: CDR1 SGHTA, CDR2 FQGNSA. The CDR3: CASSLVTSGRTTDTQYF. As DNA, the CDR3 is TGTGCCAGCAGCTTAGTGACTAGCGGGAGGACCACAGATACGCAGTATTTT.

This clonotype was observed a single time. This chain links TRBV11-3 with TRBJ1-1; possible D gene TRBD1, 6 bases. Trimming took off 2 bases at V and 5 bases at J, with 9 bases between the two ends. The CDR3 has 13 amino acids. The germline V gene encodes CDR1 SGHNT and CDR2 YENEEA. The CDR3 nucleotides are TGTGCCAGCAGCTTAACAGGGAAAACTGAAGCTTTCTTT. Translation gives CASSLTGKTEAFF.

A remark on this clonotype: The junction differs from germline at one of its ends, possibly a read error. The rearrangement uses TRBV6-5 and TRBJ1-6; no clear D gene. The CDR3 totals 12 residues. Per germline, CDR1 MNHEY and CDR2 SVGAGI. CDR3 sequence (DNA): TGTGCCAGCAGTCCCCTCGACCCAAACCGAAGCTTT. Protein sequence: CASSPLDPNRSF.

A word on this clonotype: One end of the junction varies from germline; a read error may be responsible. The rearrangement uses TRBV7-6 and TRBJ2-7; 15 nucleotides agree with TRBD2. The germline V gene encodes CDR1 SGHVS and CDR2 FNYEAQ. This CDR3 has 18 amino acids. The CDR3 DNA is TGTGCCAGCAGCTCTCCAAATGGACTAGCGGGAGGGGCATACGAGCAGTGCTTC. Residues: CASSSPNGLAGGAYEQCF.

This chain connects TRBV25-1 to TRBJ1-2; D call uncertain. Germline V gene sequence: CDR1 MGHDK, CDR2 SYGVNS. The CDR3 spans 15 residues. V shed 4 bases and J shed 8 bases, with 20 bases lying between them. Written as DNA, the CDR3 is TGTGCCAGCAGTGCTTTCGACGGCCCTTACATCGGCTACACCTTC. Translating gives CASSAFDGPYIGYTF.

This sequence joins TRBV7-8 and TRBJ2-1; D is undetermined. The CDR3 covers 16 residues. V was clipped by 1 base and J by 5 bases, with 15 bases between them. In germline, CDR1 is SGHVS, CDR2 FQNEAQ. CDR3 DNA sequence: TGTGCCAGCAGCTTAGAGGTCGGGCAACCCCACAATGAGCAGTTCTTC. Its translation: CASSLEVGQPHNEQFF.

The rearrangement links TRBV27 to TRBJ2-1; 8 bases align to TRBD1. CDR1 and CDR2 (germline): MNHEY, SMNVEV (reference sequence). The CDR3 spans 13 residues. V gave up 7 bases and J gave up 8 bases; unmatched junction bases: 7. The CDR3 region has the DNA TGTGCCAGCACCGGGCCAGGGGGCCATGAGCAGTTCTTC. Translation: CASTGPGGHEQFF.

A remark on this clonotype: An end of the junction does not agree with germline; a read error may underlie this. This chain connects TRBV9 to TRBJ2-5; the match to TRBD2 covers 8 bases. CDR1 SGDLS and CDR2 YYNGEE come from the germline V gene. CDR3 length: 15 residues. For the CDR3, the DNA is TGTGCCAGCAGCGTAGGGACTAGCCGGACAGAGGCCCAGTACTTC. Translating gives CASSVGTSRTEAQYF.

J is TRBJ2-1 and V is TRBV5-4; 11 bases are a match to TRBD2. This CDR3 region has 15 residues. Germline V gives CDR1 SGHNT, CDR2 YYREEE (reference sequence). With 3 bases clipped from V and 8 bases from J, the junction kept 7 bases outside the gene matches. CDR3 in amino acids: CASSYSSGGADEQFF. The CDR3, as DNA: TGTGCCAGCAGCTATAGTAGCGGGGGGGCCGATGAGCAGTTCTTC.

This chain uses TRBV29-1 with TRBJ2-5; D is undetermined. The V and J ends lost 7 bases and 5 bases respectively, with 11 bases between them. The length of the CDR3 is 11 residues. CDR1 is SQVTM and CDR2 is ANQGSEA in the germline V gene. As DNA, the CDR3 is TGCAGCGGATCAGCATACGAGACCCAGTACTTC. It translates to CSGSAYETQYF.